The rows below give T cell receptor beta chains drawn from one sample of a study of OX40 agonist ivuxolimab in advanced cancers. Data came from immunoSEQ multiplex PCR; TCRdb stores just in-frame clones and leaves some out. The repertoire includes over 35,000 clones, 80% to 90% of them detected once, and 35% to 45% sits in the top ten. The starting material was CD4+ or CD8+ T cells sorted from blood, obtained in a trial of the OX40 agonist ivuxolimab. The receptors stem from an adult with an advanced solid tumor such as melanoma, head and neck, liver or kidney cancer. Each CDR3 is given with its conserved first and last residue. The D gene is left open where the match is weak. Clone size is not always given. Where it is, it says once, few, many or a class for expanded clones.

TGTGCCAGCAGCGTAGGTGTATCCCTTAGAGATGAGCAGTTCTTC,CASSVGVSLRDEQFF,TRBJ2-1,.,TRBV9,.
TGCGCCAGCAGCTTGGAATGGGGGACAGGGAGGTACGAGCAGTACTTC,CASSLEWGTGRYEQYF,TRBJ2-7,TRBD1,TRBV5-1,.
TGTGCCAGCAGCGAGGGGGCCGGGACTAACAACTACGAGCAGTACTTC,CASSEGAGTNNYEQYF,TRBJ2-7,.,TRBV9,.
TGCGCCAGCAGCAGGACTCAGAGCTCCTATAATTCACCCCTCCACTTT,CASSRTQSSYNSPLHF,TRBJ1-6,.,TRBV4-3,.
TGTGCCAGCAGTTTAGGGAGGAACACTGAAGCTTTCTTT,CASSLGRNTEAFF,TRBJ1-1,.,TRBV28,.
TGTGCCAGTAGTTATGGGGAGGGGATTACTATGAACACTGAAGCTTTCTTT,CASSYGEGITMNTEAFF,TRBJ1-1,.,TRBV19,.
TGCGCCACCAGCAGAGATAGGGGACCTGTGGGGACCGGGGAGCTGTTTTTT,CATSRDRGPVGTGELFF,TRBJ2-2,.,TRBV15,.
TGTGCCAGCAGTTTTGGCTCCTACAATGAGCAGTTCTTC,CASSFGSYNEQFF,TRBJ2-1,.,TRBV27,.
TGCGCCAGCAGCCAAGTCAACAGGGTAAACACTGAAGCTTTCTTT,CASSQVNRVNTEAFF,TRBJ1-1,.,TRBV4-3,once
TGTGCCAGCAGTTACGGACAGGGCAATCAGCCCCAGCATTTT,CASSYGQGNQPQHF,TRBJ1-5,TRBD1,TRBV6-5,.
TGTGCCAGCAGTTTAATCTTGAACACTGAAGCTTTCTTT,CASSLILNTEAFF,TRBJ1-1,.,TRBV28,.
TGTGCCAGTACCGCGGGACACTCCCGTGGGAGCACCATATATTTT,CASTAGHSRGSTIYF,TRBJ1-3,.,TRBV19,.
TGTGCCAGCAGGACCGGGACTAGCGACGGGGATACGCAGTATTTT,CASRTGTSDGDTQYF,TRBJ2-3,TRBD2,TRBV6-5,.
TGTGCCAGCAGCAGAGGCGGCTACGAGCAGTACTTC,CASSRGGYEQYF,TRBJ2-7,.,TRBV9,.
TGCGCCAGCAGCCAAAGCGACTCAACTCCGGCGGGATTGAGCACAGATACGCAGTATTTT,CASSQSDSTPAGLSTDTQYF,TRBJ2-3,.,TRBV4-3,.
TGTGCCAGCAGGGGACCTCTCTACGAGCAGTACTTC,CASRGPLYEQYF,TRBJ2-7,.,TRBV27,.
TGCGCCAGCAGCCAAGACAACTGGGGCAATCAGCCCCAGCATTTT,CASSQDNWGNQPQHF,TRBJ1-5,.,TRBV4-3,once
TGTGCCAGCAGTGAAGCGTCCGGGACCGGGGAGCTGTTTTTT,CASSEASGTGELFF,TRBJ2-2,.,TRBV2,.
TGTGCCAGCACTGACGGGCTTATCTACGAGCAGTACTTC,CASTDGLIYEQYF,TRBJ2-7,.,TRBV2,.
TGTGCCCTGGAGTTAGGGGTGGGACAGATTGAAGCTTTCTTT,CALELGVGQIEAFF,TRBJ1-1,TRBD1,TRBV30,.
TGTGCCAGCAGCTTAGCGTCCGGGACTCTTGAGACCCAGTACTTC,CASSLASGTLETQYF,TRBJ2-5,.,TRBV7-8,.
TGCGCCAGCAGTGAGTCATCGGGGACAGATACGCAGTATTTT,CASSESSGTDTQYF,TRBJ2-3,.,TRBV10-1,.
TGCGCCAGCAGATCGGGACAGGGCGAACCCTTGGGGGAGCAGTTCTTC,CASRSGQGEPLGEQFF,TRBJ2-1,TRBD1,TRBV5-1,.
TGCAGCGCTCGGGTCTCCTACAATGAGCAGTTCTTC,CSARVSYNEQFF,TRBJ2-1,.,TRBV29-1,.
TGTGCCAGCGATGGGGGGGGAACCACTGAAGCTTTCTTT,CASDGGGTTEAFF,TRBJ1-1,.,TRBV6-6,.
TGCGCCAGCAGCTCTGGACAGGGCATGGACACTGAAGCTTTCTTT,CASSSGQGMDTEAFF,TRBJ1-1,TRBD1,TRBV5-1,.